The 18 T cell receptor beta chains presented below share a single source sample, sequenced in a study of Ad26.COV2.S vaccination and SARS-CoV-2 variants (dated by TCRdb to about 2021). According to the study, the label for this sample's treatment or condition signals: over 15 received Ad26.COV2.S at low or high dose, single or two shots; 5 received placebo; per-sample allocation not given. Repertoires of vaccine and placebo recipients were sequenced from samples taken on day 63 after the first injection. The library relied on the immunoSEQ multiplex PCR assay. TCRdb's version of the immuneACCESS table is confined to in-frame rearrangements and falls short of the full clone set. An unresolved V gene accounts for under half of the shortfall where checked; the remainder is of unknown origin. This sample holds 500,000 or so clones; approximately 88% were observed only once. The ten largest clones capture roughly 13% of the sample.

This sample comprised peripheral blood, obtained in a trial of Ad26.COV2.S vaccine versus placebo. The receptors were gathered from a person between 18 and 59 years old who received the Ad26.COV2.S COVID-19 vaccine or a placebo.

This clone was seen only once. The rearrangement joins TRBV27 to TRBJ1-2; possibly TRBD1 for D (6 bases). CDR1 MNHEY and CDR2 SMNVEV come from the germline V gene (reference sequence). Trimming stripped 7 bases from V and 4 bases from J, with 10 bases between. The CDR3 has 12 amino acids. The CDR3 DNA sequence: TGTGCCAGCACCACACAGGGCTATGGCTACACCTTC. Protein sequence: CASTTQGYGYTF.

V is TRBV9 and J is TRBJ2-5; tentatively, D is TRBD2 (6 bases). Trimming removed 0 bases from V and 1 base from J, with 13 bases in between. Per the germline V gene, CDR1 is SGDLS and CDR2 is YYNGEE. The CDR3 covers 16 residues. CDR3: CASSVAAGSAQETQYF. CDR3 DNA: TGTGCCAGCAGCGTAGCTGCGGGGAGCGCCCAAGAGACCCAGTACTTC.

The rearrangement links TRBV7-8 to TRBJ1-1; possibly TRBD1 for D (5 bases). Trimming left V 1 base short and J 0 bases short, with 6 bases between. CDR3 length equals 14 residues. CDR1 SGHVS and CDR2 FQNEAQ come from the germline V gene. CDR3 sequence: CASSLGGVNTEAFF. In DNA, the CDR3 is TGTGCCAGCAGCTTAGGAGGGGTGAACACTGAAGCTTTCTTT.

V usage is TRBV19 and J usage is TRBJ2-1; D possibly corresponds to TRBD2 (6 bases). Trimming took off 3 bases at V and 4 bases at J, with 13 bases between the two ends. This CDR3 has 15 residues. Germline V gives CDR1 LNHDA, CDR2 SQIVND (reference sequence). The CDR3 DNA follows: TGTGCCAGTAGTATTTTGCCTAGCGAGTACAATGAGCAGTTCTTC. Protein: CASSILPSEYNEQFF.

This clone was detected once. The rearrangement links TRBV2 to TRBJ2-3, with 8 bases aligning to TRBD1. CDR3 length: 14 amino acids. The germline CDR1 and CDR2 sequences are SNHLY and FYNNEI. Trimming at V came to 6 bases and at J to 5 bases, leaving 7 bases not matched to a gene. The CDR3 DNA reads as TGTGCCAGCAGCCGTGACAGGGGCGGAGATACGCAGTATTTT. This sequence encodes CASSRDRGGDTQYF.

The J gene is TRBJ2-7, the V gene TRBV28; D is ambiguous. This CDR3 region has 13 residues. Germline V lookup: CDR1 MDHEN, CDR2 SYDVKM. V lost 8 bases and J lost 3, with 14 bases in between. The CDR3 region is CASSTTPFYEQYF. DNA for the CDR3: TGTGCCAGCTCAACGACCCCCTTCTACGAGCAGTACTTC.

This rearrangement joins TRBV6-2 or TRBV6-3 to TRBJ1-5; D gene unclear. V was clipped by 5 bases and J by 3 bases, with 11 bases between them. Germline V gene lookup returns CDR1 MNHEY and CDR2 SVGEGT. This CDR3 is 14 amino acids long. CDR3 loop: CASSNPPDNQPQHF. CDR3 nucleotide sequence: TGTGCCAGCAGTAACCCGCCCGACAATCAGCCCCAGCATTTT.

The V gene is TRBV7-3, the J gene TRBJ2-6; 7 positions match TRBD1. Per germline, CDR1 SGHTA and CDR2 FQGTGA. J was trimmed by 0 bases and V by 4 bases; bases with no gene match: 15. This CDR3 is built from 20 residues. The CDR3 sequence is CASSSLKLGGLNSGANVLTF. In DNA, the CDR3 is TGTGCCAGCAGCTCCCTAAAATTAGGGGGCTTAAACTCTGGGGCCAACGTCCTGACTTTC. Complete variable domain (other parts from reference TRBV7-3 and TRBJ2-6): GAGVSQTPSNKVTEKGKYVELRCDPISGHTALYWYRQSLGQGPEFLIYFQGTGAADDSGLPNDRFFAVRPEGSVSTLKIQRTERGDSAVYLCASSSLKLGGLNSGANVLTFGAGSRLTVL.

The chain couples TRBV12-3 or TRBV12-4 to TRBJ1-2; perhaps TRBD1 as D (5 bases). This CDR3 is 13 amino acids long. Trimming took 5 bases from V and 4 from J, leaving 11 bases between them. The CDR3 loop reads CASSLDSPYGYTF. DNA for the CDR3: TGTGCCAGCAGTCTCGACAGCCCCTATGGCTACACCTTC.

The chain employs TRBV7-8 and TRBJ2-7; D perhaps matches TRBD2 (7 bases). The CDR3 covers 15 residues. The V and J ends lost 4 bases and 2 bases respectively, with 15 bases between them. Germline lookup yields CDR1 SGHVS and CDR2 FQNEAQ. The CDR3 nucleotides are TGTGCCAGCAGCTCTAGGGGGGGGAGCGCCTACGAGCAGTACTTC. Translated, it gives CASSSRGGSAYEQYF.

V is TRBV9 and J is TRBJ1-5; D might be TRBD1 (5 bases). Trimming pared 3 bases from V and 5 bases from J, leaving 12 bases between. The CDR3 totals 14 residues. The germline gives CDR1 SGDLS, CDR2 YYNGEE. DNA of the CDR3: TGTGCCAGCAGCGGGGGGACGGCTCATCAGCCCCAGCATTTT. Amino acid sequence: CASSGGTAHQPQHF. The full variable domain, its missing parts supplied by reference TRBV9 and TRBJ1-5, is DSGVTQTPKHLITATGQRVTLRCSPRSGDLSVYWYQQSLDQGLQFLIQYYNGEERAKGNILERFSAQQFPDLHSELNLSSLELGDSALYFCASSGGTAHQPQHFGDGTRLSIL.

This sequence joins TRBV6-2 or TRBV6-3 and TRBJ2-1, with D tentatively TRBD2 (6 bases). The CDR3 length is 13 residues. Deletions cut 4 bases from V and 7 bases from J, with 11 bases between. Germline V gene data show CDR1 as MNHEY and CDR2 as SVGEGT. CDR3: CASSFLRENEQFF. The CDR3 region has the DNA TGTGCCAGCAGTTTTTTACGGGAGAATGAGCAGTTCTTC.

A few counts support this clone. The chain uses TRBV29-1 and TRBJ2-5; D is unresolved. The CDR3 is 11 residues long. The V gene lost 2 bases and the J gene lost 1 base, with 2 bases spanning the gap. From germline, CDR1 is SQVTM and CDR2 ANQGSEA. The CDR3 DNA is TGCAGCGTTGAACCCCAAGAGACCCAGTACTTC. It is translated as CSVEPQETQYF.

CDR3 sequence: CAWSTSPNQPQHF. The CDR3 bases are TGTGCCTGGTCGACCTCGCCCAATCAGCCCCAGCATTTT. This rearrangement joins TRBV30 to TRBJ1-5; D not certain. CDR3 length: 13 residues. Germline assignment: CDR1 GTSNPN and CDR2 SVGIG (reference sequence). Between the trimmed V and J ends, which lost 5 bases and 3 bases, there was a span of 11 bases. The whole variable domain, filled in from reference TRBV30 and TRBJ1-5, reads SQTIHQWPATLVQPVGSPLSLECTVEGTSNPNLYWYRQAAGRGLQLLFYSVGIGQISSEVPQNLSASRPQDRQFILSSKKLLLSDSGFYLCAWSTSPNQPQHFGDGTRLSIL.

CDR3 residues: CASSVEQNYGYTF. The CDR3 region has the DNA TGTGCCAGCAGCGTAGAACAGAACTATGGCTACACCTTC. V and J are TRBV9 and TRBJ1-2; no firm D call. V lost 0 bases, J lost 2 bases, and 5 bases lay in between. Germline-derived CDR1 and CDR2 are SGDLS and YYNGEE. This CDR3 comprises 13 residues.

This chain uses TRBV10-3 with TRBJ1-3; a weak D match, TRBD1 (6 bases). Germline CDR1 and CDR2: ENHRY and SYGVKD. V was trimmed by 6 bases and J by 5 bases, leaving 17 bases between them. CDR3 size: 15 residues. CDR3 sequence: CAIRSPGETRNTIYF. The CDR3 DNA follows: TGTGCCATCAGATCCCCAGGGGAGACGAGAAACACCATATATTTT.

The rearrangement uses TRBV7-9 and TRBJ2-1; D call uncertain. The germline V and J ends were trimmed by 5 bases and 9 bases, with 14 bases remaining between them. The CDR3 is made up of 13 amino acids. The V gene's germline CDR1 is SEHNR and CDR2 FQNEAQ (reference sequence). The CDR3 DNA is TGTGCCAGCAGCCCGGCTTGGGGTGGTGAGCAGTTCTTC. Translated, it gives CASSPAWGGEQFF.

The chain uses TRBV18 and TRBJ2-2, with 11 bases that match TRBD2. Germline V gene data show CDR1 as KGHSH and CDR2 as LQKENI. The CDR3 consists of 15 residues. Losses at the gene ends were 6 bases for V and 7 bases for J; bases not matched to a gene: 7. CDR3 in DNA: TGTGCCAGCTCCTTACCGGGACTAGCGGACGGGGAGCTGTTTTTT. Its protein product is CASSLPGLADGELFF.